These T cell receptor beta chains were read from a single sample in a study of technical replicates of blood from several donors. Some clones are missing from TCRdb's copy, which holds only in-frame ones; the method was immunoSEQ multiplex PCR. The table records 60,000 to 65,000 clones, about 88% of them present only once. The sample consisted of PBMCs. The source is a human donor in good health. Some clones in this sample may be carry-over from other donors' samples. The CDR3 runs from the conserved cysteine through the conserved F or W. The D gene is left open where the match is weak. Clone size is not always given. Where it is, it says once, few, many or a class for expanded clones.

CDR3: CASSSWDSPYNEQFF; DNA: TGTGCCAGCAGCTCCTGGGACTCACCATACAATGAGCAGTTCTTC; size: -; J: TRBJ2-1; V: TRBV7-8; D: -
CDR3: CASSVDSVNYGYTF; DNA: TGTGCCAGCAGCGTAGACTCGGTTAACTATGGCTACACCTTC; size: -; J: TRBJ1-2; V: TRBV9; D: -
CDR3: CASSLGSGGFNEQFF; DNA: TGTGCCAGCAGCTTAGGGTCGGGGGGGTTCAATGAGCAGTTCTTC; size: -; J: TRBJ2-1; V: TRBV7-2; D: TRBD2
CDR3: CASSLAGTSTDTQYF; DNA: TGTGCCAGCAGCTTAGCGGGGACTAGCACAGATACGCAGTATTTT; size: -; J: TRBJ2-3; V: TRBV7-9; D: -
CDR3: CASSSDRGGSSPLHF; DNA: TGTGCCAGCAGTTCCGACAGGGGAGGTTCGTCACCCCTCCACTTT; size: few; J: TRBJ1-6; V: TRBV6-5; D: TRBD1
CDR3: CASRTSGGVYETQYF; DNA: TGTGCCAGCAGAACCAGCGGGGGGGTTTACGAGACCCAGTACTTC; size: -; J: TRBJ2-5; V: TRBV5-8; D: TRBD2
CDR3: CASSQRGTEAFF; DNA: TGTGCCAGCAGCCAAAGGGGAACTGAAGCTTTCTTT; size: -; J: TRBJ1-1; V: TRBV7-9; D: -
CDR3: CASSSRNYEQYF; DNA: TGTGCCAGCAGTTCCAGAAACTACGAGCAGTACTTC; size: -; J: TRBJ2-7; V: TRBV2; D: -
CDR3: CASSESSQGNQPQHF; DNA: TGCGCCAGCAGTGAGTCTTCACAGGGTAATCAGCCCCAGCATTTT; size: once; J: TRBJ1-5; V: TRBV10-1; D: -
CDR3: CASSSSGKVYNEQFF; DNA: TGTGCCAGCAGCTCTAGCGGGAAAGTCTACAATGAGCAGTTCTTC; size: -; J: TRBJ2-1; V: TRBV5-6; D: TRBD2
CDR3: CASSIASGKTYEQYF; DNA: TGTGCCAGCAGCATCGCTAGCGGGAAGACTTACGAGCAGTACTTC; size: -; J: TRBJ2-7; V: TRBV7-9; D: TRBD2
CDR3: CASSYSGRYNSPLHF; DNA: TGTGCCAGCAGTTACTCGGGGCGGTATAATTCACCCCTCCACTTT; size: -; J: TRBJ1-6; V: TRBV6-5; D: -
CDR3: CARRQGRNDNEQFF; DNA: TGTGCTAGAAGACAGGGTAGGAACGACAATGAGCAGTTCTTC; size: -; J: TRBJ2-1; V: TRBV12-5; D: TRBD1
CDR3: CASSSAGGNIQYF; DNA: TGTGCCAGCAGCTCCGCTGGCGGAAACATTCAGTACTTC; size: -; J: TRBJ2-4; V: TRBV5-5; D: -
CDR3: CASSQEGGGKNQNEKLFF; DNA: TGCGCCAGCAGCCAAGAAGGAGGAGGAAAGAATCAAAATGAAAAACTGTTTTTT; size: -; J: TRBJ1-4; V: TRBV4-3; D: -
CDR3: CAWSPEGAEAFF; DNA: TGTGCCTGGAGTCCAGAGGGCGCTGAAGCTTTCTTT; size: -; J: TRBJ1-1; V: TRBV30; D: -
CDR3: CASSGPLPGNTIYF; DNA: TGTGCCAGCAGCGGGCCTCTTCCCGGAAACACCATATATTTT; size: few; J: TRBJ1-3; V: TRBV7-2; D: -
CDR3: CASSTDRGSPGELFF; DNA: TGTGCCAGCAGCACGGACAGGGGTTCCCCCGGGGAGCTGTTTTTT; size: few; J: TRBJ2-2; V: TRBV7-9; D: TRBD1
CDR3: CASEIQATNEKLFF; DNA: TGTGCCAGCGAAATACAGGCGACTAATGAAAAACTGTTTTTT; size: -; J: TRBJ1-4; V: TRBV2; D: -
CDR3: CASSSTGVNTEAFF; DNA: TGCGCCAGCAGCTCTACAGGGGTGAACACTGAAGCTTTCTTT; size: few; J: TRBJ1-1; V: TRBV10-1; D: TRBD1
CDR3: CASSPRTGRNTEAFF; DNA: TGTGCCAGCAGCCCTCGGACAGGGCGGAACACTGAAGCTTTCTTT; size: -; J: TRBJ1-1; V: TRBV9; D: TRBD1
CDR3: CATQGASGSPEQYF; DNA: TGTGCCACCCAAGGGGCTAGCGGGAGCCCCGAGCAGTACTTC; size: few; J: TRBJ2-7; V: TRBV10-3; D: TRBD2
CDR3: CASSPTSWFQTSGRLYEQYF; DNA: TGCGCCAGCTCACCGACATCTTGGTTTCAGACTAGCGGGCGACTGTACGAGCAGTACTTC; size: many; J: TRBJ2-7; V: TRBV5-1; D: TRBD2
CDR3: CASSLEGGGLNEQFF; DNA: TGCGCCAGCAGCTTGGAAGGCGGGGGATTAAATGAGCAGTTCTTC; size: once; J: TRBJ2-1; V: TRBV5-1; D: TRBD2
CDR3: CATSAHRQGGDEKLFF; DNA: TGTGCCACCAGCGCCCACCGACAGGGCGGGGATGAAAAACTGTTTTTT; size: -; J: TRBJ1-4; V: TRBV15; D: TRBD1
CDR3: CSVQGDREPGNTIYF; DNA: TGCAGCGTTCAGGGGGACAGAGAACCAGGAAACACCATATATTTT; size: -; J: TRBJ1-3; V: TRBV29-1; D: TRBD1
CDR3: CASSSHSTNNQPQHF; DNA: TGTGCCAGCAGCTCCCACTCGACAAACAATCAGCCCCAGCATTTT; size: few; J: TRBJ1-5; V: TRBV7-2; D: -
CDR3: CASSLRDRVGEQYF; DNA: TGTGCCAGCAGCCTCCGGGACAGGGTTGGCGAGCAGTACTTC; size: -; J: TRBJ2-7; V: TRBV4-2; D: TRBD1
CDR3: CASSDRTGRRQYF; DNA: TGTGCCAGCAGTGACCGGACAGGGCGTAGGCAGTACTTC; size: -; J: TRBJ2-7; V: TRBV6-1; D: TRBD1
CDR3: CATLDDTFYEQYF; DNA: TGTGCCACCCTCGACGACACGTTTTACGAGCAGTACTTC; size: -; J: TRBJ2-7; V: TRBV6-5; D: -
CDR3: CSASGRGRYEQYF; DNA: TGCAGCGCAAGCGGCAGGGGGCGTTACGAGCAGTACTTC; size: -; J: TRBJ2-7; V: TRBV29-1; D: TRBD1
CDR3: CASSFRLGGGTGELFF; DNA: TGTGCCAGCAGCTTCCGTTTAGGGGGCGGCACCGGGGAGCTGTTTTTT; size: -; J: TRBJ2-2; V: TRBV5-6; D: TRBD1
CDR3: CASTTWGGNTDTQYF; DNA: TGTGCCAGCACCACGTGGGGGGGGAACACAGATACGCAGTATTTT; size: -; J: TRBJ2-3; V: TRBV6-5; D: TRBD2
CDR3: CAWGLAGGTDTQYF; DNA: TGTGCCTGGGGACTAGCGGGAGGGACAGATACGCAGTATTTT; size: -; J: TRBJ2-3; V: TRBV30; D: TRBD2
CDR3: CAPPGHQEKSYNSPLHF; DNA: TGTGCCCCCCCGGGACACCAAGAGAAGAGCTATAATTCACCCCTCCACTTT; size: -; J: TRBJ1-6; V: TRBV10-3; D: -
CDR3: CASSLGTGWNSPLHF; DNA: TGTGCCAGCAGCCTAGGGACGGGGTGGAATTCACCCCTCCACTTT; size: few; J: TRBJ1-6; V: TRBV7-9; D: -
CDR3: CAWNVRREGSPLHF; DNA: TGTGCCTGGAATGTGCGCCGAGAGGGCTCACCCCTCCACTTT; size: -; J: TRBJ1-6; V: TRBV30; D: -
CDR3: CASSPEDRAEAFF; DNA: TGTGCCAGCTCACCAGAGGACAGGGCGGAAGCTTTCTTT; size: -; J: TRBJ1-1; V: TRBV18; D: TRBD1
CDR3: CASSSSGRPDTQYF; DNA: TGTGCCAGCAGTAGCAGCGGGAGACCAGATACGCAGTATTTT; size: -; J: TRBJ2-3; V: TRBV5-4; D: TRBD2
CDR3: CASSYQRTNYGYTF; DNA: TGTGCCAGCAGTTACCAGCGGACTAACTATGGCTACACCTTC; size: -; J: TRBJ1-2; V: TRBV6-5; D: -
CDR3: CASSQGAGNQPQHF; DNA: TGCGCCAGCAGCCAAGGAGCGGGAAATCAGCCCCAGCATTTT; size: few; J: TRBJ1-5; V: TRBV4-3; D: -
CDR3: CASTPGGGYEQYF; DNA: TGCGCCAGCACGCCGGGCGGGGGATACGAGCAGTACTTC; size: -; J: TRBJ2-7; V: TRBV4-1; D: TRBD2
CDR3: CASSYRQGPQQPQHF; DNA: TGTGCCAGCAGTTACCGACAGGGCCCCCAACAGCCCCAGCATTTT; size: -; J: TRBJ1-5; V: TRBV6-5; D: TRBD1
CDR3: CASSPAQVSNQPQHF; DNA: TGTGCCAGCAGTCCGGCTCAGGTTAGCAATCAGCCCCAGCATTTT; size: once; J: TRBJ1-5; V: TRBV27; D: -
CDR3: CASSFGLAGTSERNEQFF; DNA: TGTGCCAGCTCATTTGGGTTAGCCGGGACTAGCGAGCGGAATGAGCAGTTCTTC; size: -; J: TRBJ2-1; V: TRBV18; D: TRBD2
CDR3: CASRGQNYGYTF; DNA: TGTGCCAGCAGGGGACAAAACTATGGCTACACCTTC; size: -; J: TRBJ1-2; V: TRBV6-5; D: -
CDR3: CASSLGYEQYF; DNA: TGCGCCAGCAGCTTGGGTTACGAGCAGTACTTC; size: -; J: TRBJ2-7; V: TRBV5-1; D: -
CDR3: CASSESGRVIEKLFF; DNA: TGTGCCAGCAGTGAATCGGGCAGGGTGATTGAAAAACTGTTTTTT; size: -; J: TRBJ1-4; V: TRBV25-1; D: -
CDR3: CASSGRGNEQYF; DNA: TGTGCCAGCAGTGGGAGAGGCAACGAGCAGTACTTC; size: -; J: TRBJ2-7; V: TRBV2; D: -
CDR3: CASSDGGSSDTQYF; DNA: TGTGCCAGCAGTGACGGCGGGAGTTCAGATACGCAGTATTTT; size: few; J: TRBJ2-3; V: TRBV6-4; D: TRBD2
CDR3: CASSWEHSYEQYF; DNA: TGTGCCAGCAGCTGGGAGCACTCCTACGAGCAGTACTTC; size: once; J: TRBJ2-7; V: TRBV6-1; D: -
CDR3: CASSILPGGYGYTF; DNA: TGTGCCAGTAGTATCCTGCCGGGGGGCTATGGCTACACCTTC; size: -; J: TRBJ1-2; V: TRBV19; D: -